The rows below give T cell receptor beta chains drawn from one sample of a study of cytomegalovirus exposure and HLA in healthy donors. Libraries were prepared by immunoSEQ multiplex PCR; TCRdb keeps only in-frame clonotypes and omits some of them. The profile shows roughly 270,000 clones, roughly 88% of them singletons. Sequencing used PBMCs. The receptors stem from a woman aged 18-35 years in good health and CMV-seronegative. Each CDR3 is given with its conserved first and last residue. The order of the fields is V gene, clone size, J gene, CDR3 protein. The size of a clone is reported for some rows only, either as once, few or many, or as a class for expanded clones.

>TRBV27|NA|TRBJ2-7
CASSPPTRDEQYF
>TRBV6-1|NA|TRBJ1-4
CASERQGREKLFF
>TRBV27|NA|TRBJ1-5
CASSALGGVVGQPQHF
>TRBV5-1|NA|TRBJ2-2
CASSLRTANTGELFF
>TRBV5-1|NA|TRBJ1-1
CASSHWTGRQGEAFF
>TRBV28|few|TRBJ1-2
CASSLVVGGGYTF
>TRBV9|NA|TRBJ2-6
CASSVAGSGANVLTF
>TRBV18|NA|TRBJ2-3
CASSPGTGGADTQYF
>TRBV27|once|TRBJ2-7
CASSLGSGRYYEQYF
>TRBV11-1|once|TRBJ2-7
CASSFGEGMEQYF
>TRBV28|NA|TRBJ1-4
CASSLYSEKLFF
>TRBV6-1|NA|TRBJ1-2
CASSRQGANYGYTF
>TRBV6-5|NA|TRBJ1-3
CASSYSSAGQAIYF
>TRBV19|few|TRBJ1-5
CASSTTGGSQPQHF
>TRBV27|NA|TRBJ1-6
CASNQGAYNSPLHF
>TRBV28|NA|TRBJ2-7
CASSLGGSYEQYF
>TRBV6-5|NA|TRBJ2-7
CASSLRGEQYF
>TRBV2|NA|TRBJ2-3
CASREGPNTDTQYF
>TRBV19|NA|TRBJ2-1
CASRSGSSYNEQFF
>TRBV5-1|NA|TRBJ1-2
CASSLNRIYGYTF
>TRBV7-2|NA|TRBJ1-2
CASSLAGQGRLAF
>TRBV6-5|once|TRBJ1-1
CASSYSDRGREAFF
>TRBV19|NA|TRBJ2-1
CASSLTTGRNNEQFF
>TRBV5-4|NA|TRBJ2-7
CASSWDRGYEQYF
>TRBV6-6|NA|TRBJ2-5
CASSSLQGGETQYF
>TRBV6-6|once|TRBJ2-7
CASSSHSGRPFYEQYF
>TRBV5-1|NA|TRBJ2-1
CASSLGLAGGLSEQFF
>TRBV7-2|NA|TRBJ1-1
CASTLSVQLEAFF
>TRBV19|NA|TRBJ1-5
CASSMRGAHQPQHF
>TRBV7-9|NA|TRBJ1-1
CASSFEGLNTEAFF
>TRBV13|NA|TRBJ2-1
CASSLGPQGMFTYNEQFF
>TRBV5-4|NA|TRBJ2-7
CASSSGQLSYEQYF
>TRBV11-2|NA|TRBJ1-1
CASSSGQTNTEAFF
>TRBV28|NA|TRBJ2-7
CASSSGASGNEQYF
>TRBV20-1|NA|TRBJ1-4
CSAIQAQELFF
>TRBV7-6|once|TRBJ1-4
CASSWKDRGFEKLFF
>TRBV6-5|NA|TRBJ1-2
CASSVGRGSYGYTF
>TRBV5-1|NA|TRBJ2-5
CASSTRLPQETQYF
>TRBV4-2|few|TRBJ2-7
CASSQSDSSRSYEQYF
>TRBV29-1|NA|TRBJ2-1
CSATSSSYNEQFF
>TRBV19|few|TRBJ1-3
CASSTGTGISGNTIYF
>TRBV6-1|NA|TRBJ1-2
CAAERQNINYGYTF
>TRBV15|few|TRBJ1-4
CATSRDPGTGNEKLFF
>TRBV5-1|NA|TRBJ1-5
CASSVGPGQGTVSQPQHF
>TRBV6-1|NA|TRBJ2-1
CASKETRDHEQFF
>TRBV5-1|NA|TRBJ1-3
CASSGRTGGALGNTIYF
>TRBV6-1|NA|TRBJ1-2
CATKQGPANYGYTF
>TRBV27|NA|TRBJ1-1
CASRTGRINTEAFF
>TRBV13|NA|TRBJ2-1
CASSLGGVEGTNINEQFF